This T cell receptor beta chain appears in the sequencing data of a study of T-cell memory formation after mild COVID-19. Study as a whole: Across donors, TCR clusters were largely donor specific. Notes on the study in general: Pre-infection memory already had some responding clones, implying cross-reactive memory joined. Later expanders leaned CD4+, whereas day 15 to 85 contracting clones were balanced CD4/CD8. Unconfirmed was the SARS-CoV-2 specificity of second-wave clones that peaked on day 37.

The CDR3 covers 11 residues. Germline CDR1 and CDR2: SGHDT and YYEEEE. V gave up 2 bases and J gave up 9 bases, with 6 bases separating them. TCRdb independently ran MiXCR on the 5' RACE reads; one entry per CDR3 protein. The data show approximately 110,000 distinct CDR3 sequences, about 20% seen once. Comments on this clonotype: Its antigen is as yet unknown.

The rearrangement joins TRBV5-6 to TRBJ2-1; D gene unclear. Material for sequencing was PBMCs or a T cell subset sorted from them (not recorded which). This receptor was obtained from a young man who had mild COVID-19 (a few samples of this study predate the infection). Cell type and time point are not known. As DNA, the CDR3 is TGTGCCAGCAGCTTCCTCAGTGAGCAGTTCTTC. Translation: CASSFLSEQFF.